This TCR beta chain was sequenced during a study of PD-L1 blockade in urothelial cancer. Measured with immunoSEQ multiplex PCR; TCRdb has only the in-frame clones, and not every one. The table includes roughly 36,000 clones, around nine tenths detected once. This CDR3 is 14 amino acids long. V was clipped by 4 bases and J by 3 bases; unmatched bases: 2. The germline CDR1 and CDR2 sequences are SGHNT and YYREEE (reference sequence). This chain uses TRBV5-4 with TRBJ1-4; 8 bases are a match to TRBD1. This specimen was PBMCs, taken around atezolizumab (anti-PD-L1) treatment. The TCR originated in a man in his sixties with urothelial cancer. The CDR3 DNA follows: TGTGCCAGCAGCAGGACAGGGCCTAATGAAAAACTGTTTTTT. Translated: CASSRTGPNEKLFF.